This passage covers 9 T cell receptor beta chains from one sample sequenced in a study of patients and donors after allogeneic stem cell transplantation. Using its own MiXCR run on the RT-PCR reads, TCRdb lists one record per CDR3 protein. This table has about 400,000 distinct CDR3 sequences, 16% appearing once. What was sequenced was blood, either unsorted or a sorted T cell fraction (not recorded which). The receptors were sampled from a human donor who was either an allogeneic HSCT recipient or a stem cell or donor lymphocyte infusion donor (not recorded which). It is not recorded whose cells these are; they may come from a transplant donor.

The table lists this clonotype with many counts. The CDR3 nucleotides read TGCGCCAGTTCCCGGGTCTCTGGAAACACCATATATTTT. Amino acid sequence: CASSRVSGNTIYF. V gene TRBV4-3 combines with J gene TRBJ1-3; D gene uncertain. In germline, CDR1 is LGHNA, CDR2 YSLEER. The V and J ends lost 9 bases and 0 bases respectively, with 9 bases between them. CDR3 length equals 13 residues.

The chain carries TRBV11-3 and TRBJ2-1; TRBD2 agrees at 13 bases. V lost 5 bases, J lost 5 bases, and 6 bases stayed unmatched. The CDR3 consists of 16 residues. Germline V gene data show CDR1 as SGHNT and CDR2 as YENEEA. DNA of the CDR3: TGTGCCAGCAGCCCTAGGACTAGCGGGGGAAACAATGAGCAGTTCTTC. It translates to CASSPRTSGGNNEQFF.

This clonotype occurred a few times. This chain uses TRBV27 with TRBJ2-1; D is possibly TRBD1 (5 bases). The length of the CDR3 is 15 residues. V lost 5 bases and J 3 bases, leaving 14 bases between the germline ends. Germline V gives CDR1 MNHEY, CDR2 SMNVEV (reference sequence). The CDR3 here is CASSPDSIVYNEQFF. CDR3 DNA sequence: TGTGCCAGCAGTCCCGACAGTATAGTCTACAATGAGCAGTTCTTC.

The gene calls are TRBV3-1 and TRBJ2-4; D might be TRBD2 (6 bases). V was pared by 0 bases and J by 0 bases, with 12 bases between. The CDR3 runs 17 residues. Germline CDR1 LGHDT, CDR2 YNNKEL (reference sequence). CDR3 sequence (DNA): TGTGCCAGCAGCCAAGATTCTGGAGGGCTAGCCAAAAACATTCAGTACTTC. Amino acid sequence: CASSQDSGGLAKNIQYF.

This clonotype appeared a few times. J is TRBJ1-2 and V is TRBV5-1, with 11 bases fitting TRBD1. Germline CDR1 reads SGHRS; CDR2 reads YFSETQ. Trimming removed 4 bases from V and 4 bases from J; junction bases left unmatched: 3. CDR3 length: 14 residues. CDR3 residues: CASSGQGATYGYTF. CDR3 sequence (DNA): TGCGCCAGCAGCGGACAGGGGGCTACCTATGGCTACACCTTC.

This clonotype has ten or more counts. The genes are TRBV5-1 and TRBJ1-5, with D possibly matching TRBD1 (5 bases). From germline, CDR1 is SGHRS and CDR2 YFSETQ. The CDR3 length is 16 residues. Trimming cost V 6 bases and J 3 bases, with 19 bases left between them. CDR3 residues: CASIPFEGSFNQPQHF. CDR3 coding DNA: TGCGCCAGCATACCATTCGAGGGGTCCTTCAATCAGCCCCAGCATTTT.

The chain combines TRBV7-2 with TRBJ2-2; the match to TRBD2 covers 8 bases. The CDR3 extends over 16 amino acids. The ends lost 1 base at V and 1 base at J; junction bases unmatched: 2. The germline gives CDR1 SGHTA, CDR2 FQGNSA. The CDR3 spells CASSLESGRNTGELFF. The CDR3 nucleotides read TGTGCCAGCAGCTTAGAGAGCGGGAGGAACACCGGGGAGCTGTTTTTT.

In the case of this clonotype: A read error may account for a junction end that differs from germline. The chain has TRBV29-1 and TRBJ2-1; TRBD1 agrees at 7 bases. The CDR3 length is 15 residues. Germline lookup yields CDR1 SQVTM and CDR2 ANQGSEA. The CDR3: CSVKSDRRTYNEQSF. CDR3 DNA: TGCAGCGTCAAATCGGACAGGCGCACCTACAATGAGCAGTCCTTC.

This clonotype appeared a few times. This chain joins TRBV5-6 and TRBJ1-5; TRBD1 is a possible D gene (5 bases). The CDR3 has 13 residues. The V end lost 4 bases, the J end lost 3 bases, and 8 bases lay between the germline ends. Germline V gene sequence: CDR1 SGHDT, CDR2 YYEEEE. The CDR3 protein is CASSRDPNQPQHF. In DNA, the CDR3 is TGTGCCAGCAGCCGGGACCCCAATCAGCCCCAGCATTTT.